This is a list of T cell receptor beta chains from one sample in a study of T cell repertoires in cytomegalovirus infection. Via MiXCR, TCRdb re-called the reads, giving one row per CDR3 protein. The table includes a few hundred thousand distinct CDR3 sequences, roughly a fifth detected once. Their recognized antigens are unknown. The sample in question was cultured PBMCs, obtained from culture after CMV antigen stimulation. These TCRs come from a human donor in good health (CMV status not recorded). Some clones in this sample may be carry-over from other donors' samples. CDR3s include the opening cysteine and the closing phenylalanine or tryptophan. Each record gives: CDR3 length, V gene, clone size, D gene, J gene, CDR3 protein, CDR3 DNA. A D gene is named only where the DNA matches it firmly. Part of the rows lack a size; the others show once, few, many or a class for expanded clones.

16	TRBV6-2/TRBV6-3	-	-	TRBJ1-1	CASSKLLQGGNTEAFF	TGTGCCAGCAGCAAGCTTCTCCAGGGAGGTAACACTGAAGCTTTCTTT
15	TRBV12-3/TRBV12-4	few	-	TRBJ1-1	CASTARTVLGTEAFF	TGTGCCAGCACGGCCAGGACAGTCCTCGGCACTGAAGCTTTCTTT
13	TRBV2	-	TRBD1	TRBJ2-1	CATRDRGGNEQFF	TGTGCCACCCGGGACAGGGGGGGCAATGAGCAGTTCTTC
16	TRBV28	-	-	TRBJ2-3	CASSLDPAGSSDTQYF	TGTGCCAGCAGTCTGGACCCGGCGGGGTCGTCAGATACGCAGTATTTT
19	TRBV28	few	TRBD1	TRBJ2-5	CASSSRDRGREWARETQYF	TGTGCCAGCAGCTCCCGGGACAGGGGGCGTGAGTGGGCGAGGGAGACCCAGTACTTC
13	TRBV12-3/TRBV12-4	-	-	TRBJ2-3	CASSSRTRGTQYF	TGTGCCAGCAGTTCCCGGACCCGGGGTACGCAGTATTTT
16	TRBV9	-	-	TRBJ2-3	CASSVGGSEPTDTQYF	TGTGCCAGCAGCGTAGGTGGTAGCGAGCCCACAGATACGCAGTATTTT
13	TRBV5-6	-	-	TRBJ1-1	CASRGYRATEAFF	TGTGCCAGCAGGGGTTACAGGGCTACTGAAGCTTTCTTT
13	TRBV10-3	-	-	TRBJ1-2	CAIRDRSNYGYTF	TGTGCCATCAGGGACAGATCTAACTATGGCTACACCTTC
16	TRBV20-1	few	TRBD1	TRBJ2-3	CSARLTRGWYTDTQYF	TGCAGTGCTAGACTCACCAGGGGGTGGTACACAGATACGCAGTATTTT
14	TRBV11-2	-	-	TRBJ2-1	CASGGGESYNEQFF	TGTGCCAGCGGGGGAGGAGAATCCTACAATGAGCAGTTCTTC
12	TRBV6-2/TRBV6-3	few	-	TRBJ2-1	CASSYVLNEQFF	TGTGCCAGCAGTTACGTGTTGAATGAGCAGTTCTTC
18	TRBV4-3	-	TRBD1	TRBJ1-3	CASSQDLDRRFSGNTIYF	TGCGCCAGCAGCCAAGATTTGGACAGGCGATTCTCTGGAAACACCATATATTTT
13	TRBV6-5	-	-	TRBJ1-1	CASSVILNTEAFF	TGTGCCAGCAGTGTAATATTGAACACTGAAGCTTTCTTT
19	TRBV7-2	many	TRBD2	TRBJ2-3	CASSLEEAGIPSGRDTQYF	TGTGCCAGCAGCTTAGAAGAGGCAGGGATCCCTAGCGGGCGAGATACGCAGTATTTT
14	TRBV4-1	many	-	TRBJ1-2	CASSPPNAFRGYTF	TGCGCCAGCAGCCCTCCCAATGCATTTCGTGGCTACACCTTC
17	TRBV7-2	many	TRBD2	TRBJ2-1	CASSLVPSGTSYNEQFF	TGTGCCAGCAGCTTAGTCCCTAGCGGGACATCCTACAATGAGCAGTTCTTC
13	TRBV7-2	few	-	TRBJ2-1	CASSRPPHNEQFF	TGTGCCAGCAGCCGACCCCCGCACAATGAGCAGTTCTTC
18	TRBV12-3/TRBV12-4	-	TRBD2	TRBJ2-5	CASIPGTSGRRGRETQYF	TGTGCCAGCATACCCGGGACTAGCGGGAGGAGAGGGAGAGAGACCCAGTACTTC
13	TRBV27	few	-	TRBJ2-5	CASSSGFRETQYF	TGTGCCAGCAGTTCAGGATTTCGGGAGACCCAGTACTTC
13	TRBV19	few	-	TRBJ1-1	CASSETRGLEAFF	TGTGCCAGTAGTGAGACCCGGGGTCTTGAAGCTTTCTTT
16	TRBV24-1	-	TRBD1	TRBJ2-5	CATSDSGTAIQETQYF	TGTGCCACCAGTGACTCCGGGACAGCGATTCAAGAGACCCAGTACTTC
14	TRBV7-2	many	-	TRBJ2-5	CASSLEGVGATQYF	TGTGCCAGCAGCTTAGAAGGGGTCGGGGCGACCCAGTACTTC
12	TRBV12-3/TRBV12-4	-	TRBD2	TRBJ2-1	CASSPSGHEQFF	TGTGCCAGCAGTCCTAGCGGGCATGAGCAGTTCTTC
18	TRBV6-2/TRBV6-3	-	TRBD1	TRBJ2-1	CASRDSFGGTGTYNEQFF	TGTGCCAGCAGGGATTCCTTTGGAGGGACAGGGACCTACAATGAGCAGTTCTTC
16	TRBV7-2	medium-sized	TRBD1	TRBJ1-1	CASSPHGTGMNTEAFF	TGTGCCAGCAGCCCCCACGGGACAGGCATGAACACTGAAGCTTTCTTT
12	TRBV6-6	-	TRBD2	TRBJ2-1	CASSYGSGEQFF	TGTGCCAGCAGTTACGGTAGCGGGGAGCAGTTCTTC
13	TRBV27	-	-	TRBJ1-2	CASSLSPQFGYTF	TGTGCCAGCAGTTTATCCCCCCAGTTTGGCTACACCTTC